Given below is one TCR beta chain in context. Its antigen remains unidentified. V was pared by 4 bases and J by 8 bases, with 8 bases of the junction left unmatched. The CDR3 totals 13 residues. Germline CDR1 reads DFQATT; CDR2 reads SNEGSKA (reference sequence). The data originate from a study of CD8 T cells in ankylosing spondylitis. Whole-study findings and limits: Disease-associated clonotypes exhibited CD8+ identity and were relatively infrequent in peripheral blood. It was reported that disease-linked clones were significantly enriched in matched ankylosing spondylitis synovial fluid. A TCR beta motif of roughly 8 highly homologous variants appeared characteristic of ankylosing spondylitis blood. Existing reports had already noted some motif variants in reactive arthritis synovial fluid and blood.

The authors made TCR beta libraries by quantitative 5'-RACE with molecular barcodes. TCRdb passed the 5' RACE reads through MiXCR, listing each CDR3 protein once. The table lists roughly 700,000 distinct CDR3 sequences, around 17% of them singletons. Sequencing was performed on blood, either unsorted or a sorted T cell fraction (not recorded which). This TCR was sampled from a male donor with ankylosing spondylitis. The genes are TRBV20-1 and TRBJ1-2, with 9 bases identical to TRBD1. CDR3 nucleotides: TGCAGTGCTATCACAGGGGGCGCCCAGGGCTACACCTTC. It encodes CSAITGGAQGYTF.